This is a list of T cell receptor beta chains from one sample in a study of response to subunit inactivated influenza vaccine. Using its own MiXCR run on the RT-PCR reads, TCRdb lists one record per CDR3 protein. The sample includes about 540,000 distinct CDR3 sequences, 20% to 25% of them seen just once. These data are also associated with another study on T cells expressing NK-cell markers.

The starting material was CD4+ T cells sorted from PBMCs, obtained approximately 12 days after vaccination. The origin of the receptors is a man aged 45-65 years who received an inactivated influenza vaccine. The CDR3 runs from the conserved cysteine through the conserved F or W. A D gene is named only where the DNA matches it firmly. The size of a clone is reported for some rows only, either as once, few or many, or as a class for expanded clones.

NA NA TRBJ2-1 TRBV11-1 TGTGCCAGCAGCTCCTTCGACACCTATGAGCAGTTCTTC CASSSFDTYEQFF
TRBD1 many TRBJ1-4 TRBV3-1 TGTGCCAGCAGCCAACCAGGGGGAGGAACTAATGAAAAACTGTTTTTT CASSQPGGGTNEKLFF
TRBD2 few TRBJ2-1 TRBV11-2 TGTGCCAGCAGCTTTGAGCGGGGGGTCGTAGATGAGCAGTTCTTC CASSFERGVVDEQFF
NA many TRBJ2-3 TRBV29-1 TGCAGCGTTGTATCCGGGAAGAGCACAGATACGCAGTATTTT CSVVSGKSTDTQYF
NA NA TRBJ2-3 TRBV29-1 TGCAGCGTTGAAGGCGAAGTTGGGGGAAGGGAAGATACGCAGTATTTT CSVEGEVGGREDTQYF
NA NA TRBJ2-5 TRBV20-1 TGCAGTGCTAGAGATGCAACTAGCCCATTCAAGACCCAGTACTTC CSARDATSPFKTQYF
NA NA TRBJ2-7 TRBV20-1 TGCAGTGCCCGAGGACAAGACTACGAGCAGTACTTC CSARGQDYEQYF
NA NA TRBJ1-2 TRBV12-3/TRBV12-4 TGTGCCAGCAGCCAGGACACTAACTATGGCTACACCTTC CASSQDTNYGYTF
TRBD2 few TRBJ2-1 TRBV20-1 TGCAGTGCTCTCCCTAGCGGGAGTATCACTGAGCAGTTCTTC CSALPSGSITEQFF
TRBD1 many TRBJ1-3 TRBV7-2 TGTGCCAGCACGCTTGGGACAGGGTTGGCAAACACCATATATTTT CASTLGTGLANTIYF
NA many TRBJ2-7 TRBV20-1 TGCAGTGCTACGGACAGCCCGGGGGAGCAGTACTTC CSATDSPGEQYF
TRBD2 NA TRBJ2-1 TRBV20-1 TGCAGTGCTGTAATGGGACTAGCAACGAATGAGCAGTTCTTC CSAVMGLATNEQFF
NA NA TRBJ2-3 TRBV6-1 TGTGCCAGCAGTGAAAGAGCGAAATCGCCCACAGATACGCAGTATTTT CASSERAKSPTDTQYF
NA few TRBJ2-7 TRBV5-1 TGCGCCAGCAGCTTGGTGGAAGGGGCCTACGAGCAGTACTTC CASSLVEGAYEQYF
NA NA TRBJ2-5 TRBV6-1 TGTGCCAGCAGGACCTTGGACAGTGGGCGAGAGACCCAGTACTTC CASRTLDSGRETQYF